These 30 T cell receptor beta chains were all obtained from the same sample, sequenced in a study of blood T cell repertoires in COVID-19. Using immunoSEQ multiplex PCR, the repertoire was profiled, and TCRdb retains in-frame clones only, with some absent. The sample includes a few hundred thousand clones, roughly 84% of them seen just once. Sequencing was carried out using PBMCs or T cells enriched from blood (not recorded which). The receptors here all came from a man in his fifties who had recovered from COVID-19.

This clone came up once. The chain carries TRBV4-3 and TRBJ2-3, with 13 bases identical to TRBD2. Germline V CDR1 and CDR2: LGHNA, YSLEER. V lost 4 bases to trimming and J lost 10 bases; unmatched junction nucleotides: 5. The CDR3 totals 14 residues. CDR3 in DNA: TGCGCCAGCAGCCCCGGACTAGCGGGAGTTGCGCAGTATTTT. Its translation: CASSPGLAGVAQYF.

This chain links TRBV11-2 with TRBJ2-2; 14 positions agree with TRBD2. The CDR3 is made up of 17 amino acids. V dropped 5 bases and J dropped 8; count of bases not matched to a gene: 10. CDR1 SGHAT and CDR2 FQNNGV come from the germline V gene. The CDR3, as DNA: TGTGCCAGCAGCCCAACGCCGGGACTAGCGGGAGTAGGGGAGCTGTTTTTT. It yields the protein CASSPTPGLAGVGELFF.

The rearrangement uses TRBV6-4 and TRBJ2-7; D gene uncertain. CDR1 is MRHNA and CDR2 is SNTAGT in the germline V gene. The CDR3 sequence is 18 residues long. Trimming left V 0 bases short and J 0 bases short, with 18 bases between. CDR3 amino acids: CASSDSVPGLASSYEQYF. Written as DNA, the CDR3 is TGTGCCAGCAGTGACTCGGTACCCGGCTTAGCAAGCTCCTACGAGCAGTACTTC.

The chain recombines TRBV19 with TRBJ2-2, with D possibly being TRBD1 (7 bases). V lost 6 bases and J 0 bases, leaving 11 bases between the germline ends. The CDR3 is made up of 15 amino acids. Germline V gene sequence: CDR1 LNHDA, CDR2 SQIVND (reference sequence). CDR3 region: CASRGGQTNTGELFF. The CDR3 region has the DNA TGTGCCAGTAGGGGGGGACAGACGAACACCGGGGAGCTGTTTTTT.

The CDR3 region is CASSQDPPIGFSDSRLGYTF. CDR3 nucleotides: TGTGCCAGCAGCCAAGACCCCCCAATCGGGTTTTCGGACAGCCGACTTGGCTACACCTTC. The chain uses TRBV4-2 and TRBJ1-2; tentatively, D is TRBD1 (6 bases). The CDR3 has 20 amino acids. Germline assignment: CDR1 LGHNA and CDR2 YNFKEQ. Trimming removed 0 bases at V and 7 bases at J, with 30 bases between.

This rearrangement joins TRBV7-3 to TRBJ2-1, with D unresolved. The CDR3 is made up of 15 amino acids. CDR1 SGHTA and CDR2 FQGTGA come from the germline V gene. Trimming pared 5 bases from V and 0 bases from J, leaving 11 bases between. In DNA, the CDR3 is TGTGCCAGCAGCCCCCCAGGTAGCTCCTACAATGAGCAGTTCTTC. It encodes CASSPPGSSYNEQFF.

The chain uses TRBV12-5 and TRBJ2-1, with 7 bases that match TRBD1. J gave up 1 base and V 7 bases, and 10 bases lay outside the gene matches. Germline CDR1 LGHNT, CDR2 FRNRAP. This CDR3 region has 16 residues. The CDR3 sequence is CASAVLETGSYNEQFF. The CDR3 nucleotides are TGTGCTAGTGCCGTTTTAGAGACAGGGTCCTACAATGAGCAGTTCTTC. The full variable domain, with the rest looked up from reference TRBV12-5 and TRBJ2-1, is DARVTQTPRHKVTEMGQEVTMRCQPILGHNTVFWYRQTMMQGLELLAYFRNRAPLDDSGMPKDRFSAEMPDATLATLKIQPSEPRDSAVYFCASAVLETGSYNEQFFGPGTRLTVL.

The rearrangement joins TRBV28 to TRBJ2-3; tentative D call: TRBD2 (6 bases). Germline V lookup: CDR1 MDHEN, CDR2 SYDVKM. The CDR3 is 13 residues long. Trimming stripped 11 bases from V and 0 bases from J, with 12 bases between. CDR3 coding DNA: TGTGCCGCGGGAATGCAGAGCACAGATACGCAGTATTTT. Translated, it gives CAAGMQSTDTQYF.

The CDR3 spells CASSPGQGNYGYTF. CDR3 sequence (DNA): TGTGCCAGCTCACCAGGACAGGGCAACTATGGCTACACCTTC. The chain employs TRBV18 and TRBJ1-2; TRBD1 aligns across 8 bases. The CDR3 totals 14 residues. CDR1 KGHSH and CDR2 LQKENI come from the germline V gene. J was trimmed by 2 bases and V by 2 bases; bases with no gene match: 1.

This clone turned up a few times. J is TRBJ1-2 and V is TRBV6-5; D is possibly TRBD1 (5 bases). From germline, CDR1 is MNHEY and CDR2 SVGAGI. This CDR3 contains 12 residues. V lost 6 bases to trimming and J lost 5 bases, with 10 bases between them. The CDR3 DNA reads TGTGCCAGCAGCCCACAGGTATATGGCTACACCTTC. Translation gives CASSPQVYGYTF.

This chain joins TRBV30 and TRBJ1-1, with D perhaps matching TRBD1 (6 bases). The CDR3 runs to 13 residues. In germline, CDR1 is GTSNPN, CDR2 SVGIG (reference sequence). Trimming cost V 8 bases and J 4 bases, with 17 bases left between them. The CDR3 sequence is CALERRGGTEAFF. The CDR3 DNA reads TGTGCCCTAGAGAGGAGGGGGGGCACTGAAGCTTTCTTT.

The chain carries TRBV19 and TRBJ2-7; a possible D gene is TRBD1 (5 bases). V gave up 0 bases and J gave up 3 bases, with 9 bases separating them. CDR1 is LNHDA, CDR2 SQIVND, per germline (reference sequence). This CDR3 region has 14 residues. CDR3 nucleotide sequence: TGTGCCAGTAGTATAGATCTGACAGTCTACGAGCAGTACTTC. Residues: CASSIDLTVYEQYF.

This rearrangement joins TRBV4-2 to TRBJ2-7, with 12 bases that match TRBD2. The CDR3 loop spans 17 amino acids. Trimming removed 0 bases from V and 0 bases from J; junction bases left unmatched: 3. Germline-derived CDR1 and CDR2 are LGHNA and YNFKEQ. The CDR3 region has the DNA TGTGCCAGCAGCCAAGAGGGGACTAGCGGGCTCTCCTACGAGCAGTACTTC. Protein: CASSQEGTSGLSYEQYF.

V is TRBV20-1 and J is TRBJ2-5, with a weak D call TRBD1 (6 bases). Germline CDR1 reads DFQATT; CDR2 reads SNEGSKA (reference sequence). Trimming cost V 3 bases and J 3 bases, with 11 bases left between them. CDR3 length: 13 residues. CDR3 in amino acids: CSASSDSKETQYF. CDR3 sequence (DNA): TGCAGTGCTAGTTCGGACAGTAAAGAGACCCAGTACTTC.

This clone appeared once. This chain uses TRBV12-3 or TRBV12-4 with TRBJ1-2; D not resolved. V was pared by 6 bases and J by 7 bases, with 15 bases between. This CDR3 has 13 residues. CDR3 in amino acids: CASRHRRLGGYTF. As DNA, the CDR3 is TGTGCCAGCAGACACCGCAGACTTGGTGGCTACACCTTC.

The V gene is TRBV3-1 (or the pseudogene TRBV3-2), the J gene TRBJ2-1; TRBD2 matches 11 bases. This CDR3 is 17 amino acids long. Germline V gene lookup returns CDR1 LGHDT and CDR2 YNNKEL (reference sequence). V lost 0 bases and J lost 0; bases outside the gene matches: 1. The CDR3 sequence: CASSQDTSGSSYNEQFF. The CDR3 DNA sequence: TGTGCCAGCAGCCAAGATACTAGCGGGAGCTCCTACAATGAGCAGTTCTTC.

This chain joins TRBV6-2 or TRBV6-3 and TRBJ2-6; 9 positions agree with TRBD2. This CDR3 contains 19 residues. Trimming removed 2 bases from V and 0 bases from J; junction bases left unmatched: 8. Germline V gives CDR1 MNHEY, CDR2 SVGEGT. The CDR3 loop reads CASSYRQTSGHSGANVLTF. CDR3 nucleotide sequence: TGTGCCAGCAGTTACCGCCAGACTAGCGGTCACTCTGGGGCCAACGTCCTGACTTTC.

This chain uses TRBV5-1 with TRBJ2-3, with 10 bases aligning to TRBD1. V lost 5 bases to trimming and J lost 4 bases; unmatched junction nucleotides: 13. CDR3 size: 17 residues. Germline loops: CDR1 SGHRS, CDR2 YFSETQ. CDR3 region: CASRPPGTGARPDTQYF. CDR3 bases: TGCGCCAGCAGACCCCCCGGGACAGGGGCTCGACCAGATACGCAGTATTTT.

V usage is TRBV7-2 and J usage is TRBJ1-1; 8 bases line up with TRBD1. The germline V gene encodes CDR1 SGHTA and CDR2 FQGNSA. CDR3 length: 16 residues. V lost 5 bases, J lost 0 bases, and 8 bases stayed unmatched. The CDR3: CASSPTRQGLNTEAFF. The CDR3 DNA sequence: TGTGCCAGCAGCCCAACTCGACAGGGGCTGAACACTGAAGCTTTCTTT. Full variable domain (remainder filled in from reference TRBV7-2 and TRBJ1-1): GAGVSQSPSNKVTEKGKDVELRCDPISGHTALYWYRQSLGQGLEFLIYFQGNSAPDKSGLPSDRFSAERTGGSVSTLTIQRTQQEDSAVYLCASSPTRQGLNTEAFFGQGTRLTVV.

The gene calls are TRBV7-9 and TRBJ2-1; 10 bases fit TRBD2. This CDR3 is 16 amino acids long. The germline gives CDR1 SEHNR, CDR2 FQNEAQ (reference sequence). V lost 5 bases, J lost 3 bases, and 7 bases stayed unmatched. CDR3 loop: CASSPTSGVLYNEQFF. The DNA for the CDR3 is TGTGCCAGCAGCCCAACTAGCGGGGTCCTCTACAATGAGCAGTTCTTC. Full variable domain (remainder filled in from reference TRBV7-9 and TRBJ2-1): DTGVSQNPRHKITKRGQNVTFRCDPISEHNRLYWYRQTLGQGPEFLTYFQNEAQLEKSRLLSDRFSAERPKGSFSTLEIQRTEQGDSAMYLCASSPTSGVLYNEQFFGPGTRLTVL.

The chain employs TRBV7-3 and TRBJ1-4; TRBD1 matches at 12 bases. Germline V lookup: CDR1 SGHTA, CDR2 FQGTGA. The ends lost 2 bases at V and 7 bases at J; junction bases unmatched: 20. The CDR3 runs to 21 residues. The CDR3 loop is CASSLSYPRDRGRIECEKLFF. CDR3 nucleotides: TGTGCCAGCAGCTTATCTTACCCCAGGGACAGGGGGCGGATTGAGTGTGAAAAACTGTTTTTT.

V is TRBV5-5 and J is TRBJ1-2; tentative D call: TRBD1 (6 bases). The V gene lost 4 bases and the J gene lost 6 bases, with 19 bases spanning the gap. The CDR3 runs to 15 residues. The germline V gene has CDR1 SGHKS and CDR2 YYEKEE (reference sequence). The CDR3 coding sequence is TGTGCCAGCAGCGCGCGAGCGGGGGCGTGGGATGGCTACACCTTC. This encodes CASSARAGAWDGYTF.

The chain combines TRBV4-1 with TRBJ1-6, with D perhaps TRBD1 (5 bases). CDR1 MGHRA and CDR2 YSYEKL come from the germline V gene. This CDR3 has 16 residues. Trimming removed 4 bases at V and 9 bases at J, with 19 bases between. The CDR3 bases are TGCGCCAGCAGCCGAGCCGTAGGGAGGGGTGGTTCACCCCTCCACTTT. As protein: CASSRAVGRGGSPLHF.

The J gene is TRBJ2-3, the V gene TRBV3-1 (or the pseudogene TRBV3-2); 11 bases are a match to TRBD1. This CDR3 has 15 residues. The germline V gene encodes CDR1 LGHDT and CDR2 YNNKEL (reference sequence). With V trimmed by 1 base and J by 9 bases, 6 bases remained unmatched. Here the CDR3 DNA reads TGTGCCAGCAGCCAAGGGGGACAGGGGGTTAAGACGCAGTATTTT. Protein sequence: CASSQGGQGVKTQYF.

CDR3 protein: CASSPRQGFMNTEAFF. The DNA for the CDR3 is TGCGCCAGCAGCCCCAGACAGGGATTCATGAACACTGAAGCTTTCTTT. The rearrangement uses TRBV5-1 and TRBJ1-1; 7 nucleotides align to TRBD1. The CDR3 is 16 amino acids. V shed 4 bases and J 0 bases; nucleotides not matched to a gene: 9. The germline gives CDR1 SGHRS, CDR2 YFSETQ. The full variable domain, rest sourced from reference TRBV5-1 and TRBJ1-1, is KAGVTQTPRYLIKTRGQQVTLSCSPISGHRSVSWYQQTPGQGLQFLFEYFSETQRNKGNFPGRFSGRQFSNSRSEMNVSTLELGDSALYLCASSPRQGFMNTEAFFGQGTRLTVV.

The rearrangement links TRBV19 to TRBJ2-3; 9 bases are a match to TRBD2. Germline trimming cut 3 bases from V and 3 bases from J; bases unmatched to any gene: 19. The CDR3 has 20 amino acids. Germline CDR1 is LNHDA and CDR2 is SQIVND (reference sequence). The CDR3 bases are TGTGCCAGTAGTATTAGGGCTAGCGGGAACCCCTTGAACGGGACAGATACGCAGTATTTT. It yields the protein CASSIRASGNPLNGTDTQYF.

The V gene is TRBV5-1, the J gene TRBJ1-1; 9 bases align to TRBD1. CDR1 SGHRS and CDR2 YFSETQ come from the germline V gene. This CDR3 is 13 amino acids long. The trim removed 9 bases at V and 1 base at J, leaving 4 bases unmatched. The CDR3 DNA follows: TGCGCCACCCGGACAGGGGCGAACACTGAAGCTTTCTTT. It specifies CATRTGANTEAFF.

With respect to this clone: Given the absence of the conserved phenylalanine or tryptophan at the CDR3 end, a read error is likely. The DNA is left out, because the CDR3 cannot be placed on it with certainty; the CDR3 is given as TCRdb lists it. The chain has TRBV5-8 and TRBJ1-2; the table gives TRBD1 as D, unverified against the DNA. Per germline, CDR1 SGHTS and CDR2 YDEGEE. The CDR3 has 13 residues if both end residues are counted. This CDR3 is CASRAGPQGTVPT.

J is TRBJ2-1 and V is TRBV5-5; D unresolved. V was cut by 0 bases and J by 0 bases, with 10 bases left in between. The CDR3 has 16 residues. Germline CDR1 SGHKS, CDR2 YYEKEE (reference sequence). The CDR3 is CASSLVGGLSYNEQFF. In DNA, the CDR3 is TGTGCCAGCAGCTTGGTCGGCGGCCTCTCCTACAATGAGCAGTTCTTC.

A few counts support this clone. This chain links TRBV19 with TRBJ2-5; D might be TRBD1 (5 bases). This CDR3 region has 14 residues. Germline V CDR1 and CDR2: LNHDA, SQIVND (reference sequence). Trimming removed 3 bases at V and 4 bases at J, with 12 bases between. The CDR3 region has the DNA TGTGCCAGTAGTATCAAGACACAGGTAGAGACCCAGTACTTC. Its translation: CASSIKTQVETQYF.